Below are 21 T cell receptor beta chains sequenced from a single sample in a study of T cell responses to AZD1222 COVID-19 vaccine. Only in-frame clones appear in the TCRdb table, and some are missing; sequencing was by immunoSEQ multiplex PCR. The sample has 110,000 or so clones, approximately 88% seen once. Sequencing was performed on peripheral blood, taken 28 days after the second AZD1222 dose. These receptors were collected from an adult who received the AZD1222 COVID-19 vaccine.

The rearrangement joins TRBV7-3 to TRBJ1-3; no clear D gene. V was cut by 5 bases and J by 0 bases, with 14 bases left in between. The length of the CDR3 is 16 residues. Germline-derived CDR1 and CDR2 are SGHTA and FQGTGA. CDR3 bases: TGTGCCAGCAGCCCCAACGATGGTAGCTCTGGAAACACCATATATTTT. This codes for CASSPNDGSSGNTIYF.

This clone came up once. This chain connects TRBV27 to TRBJ2-7; tentative D call: TRBD1 (5 bases). The length of the CDR3 is 13 residues. CDR1 and CDR2 from the germline V gene are MNHEY and SMNVEV (reference sequence). V lost 3 bases, J lost 1 base, and 7 bases lay in between. As DNA, the CDR3 is TGTGCCAGCAGTTTTCGACAGTCCTACGAGCAGTACTTC. This gives the protein CASSFRQSYEQYF.

The chain couples TRBV5-4 to TRBJ1-2; TRBD1 aligns across 7 bases. The CDR3 extends over 13 amino acids. With V trimmed by 4 bases and J by 6 bases, 6 bases remained unmatched. Germline-derived CDR1 and CDR2 are SGHNT and YYREEE (reference sequence). CDR3 sequence reads: CASSLQGEDGYTF. DNA of the CDR3: TGTGCCAGCAGCCTCCAGGGGGAGGATGGCTACACCTTC.

The chain links TRBV4-3 to TRBJ1-1, with D possibly TRBD1 on 6 matching bases. CDR3 size: 16 residues. Trimming cost V 0 bases and J 0 bases, with 11 bases left between them. Germline CDR1 LGHNA, CDR2 YSLEER. The CDR3 loop is CASSQEPRQVNTEAFF. In DNA form, the CDR3 reads TGCGCCAGCAGCCAAGAGCCCCGACAGGTGAACACTGAAGCTTTCTTT.

This clone was seen just once. The rearrangement joins TRBV14 to TRBJ2-5, with 7 bases identical to TRBD1. The CDR3 extends over 15 amino acids. CDR1 and CDR2 (germline): SGHDN, FVKESK. The J segment lost 4 bases and the V segment lost 3 bases, leaving 8 bases of the junction unmatched. The CDR3: CASSHIKGGLETQYF. The CDR3 DNA sequence: TGTGCCAGCAGCCATATTAAAGGGGGCTTAGAGACCCAGTACTTC.

The CDR3, as DNA: TGTGCCAGCAGCCTCGTCTCCGGGTACGAGCAGTACTTC. This codes for CASSLVSGYEQYF. This rearrangement joins TRBV5-6 to TRBJ2-7; D not resolved. CDR1 SGHDT and CDR2 YYEEEE come from the germline V gene. V was clipped by 4 bases and J by 4 bases, with 12 bases between them. CDR3 length: 13 amino acids.

This chain connects TRBV6-9 to TRBJ1-5; D is uncertain. Trimming took 4 bases from V and 3 from J, leaving 7 bases between them. From germline, CDR1 is MNHGY and CDR2 SVAAGI. The CDR3 is made up of 13 amino acids. CDR3 sequence: CASSSTDNQPQHF. Here the CDR3 DNA reads TGTGCCAGCAGTTCGACGGACAATCAGCCCCAGCATTTT.

This clone was counted a single time. This chain connects TRBV2 to TRBJ2-3; 8 bases line up with TRBD1. CDR1 is SNHLY, CDR2 FYNNEI, per germline. The junction had 2 bases not matched to a gene; V was cut back by 3 bases and J by 6 bases. The CDR3 is made up of 13 amino acids. The DNA of the CDR3 is TGTGCCAGCAGTGACAGGGGGCGGGATACGCAGTATTTT. This gives the protein CASSDRGRDTQYF.

V usage is TRBV11-3 and J usage is TRBJ2-7, with 9 bases that match TRBD1. Germline V lookup: CDR1 SGHNT, CDR2 YENEEA. The CDR3 is 14 amino acids. J was trimmed by 6 bases and V by 2 bases; bases with no gene match: 5. The CDR3 protein is CASSLTETGGEQYF. CDR3 DNA: TGTGCCAGCAGCTTAACAGAGACAGGGGGCGAGCAGTACTTC.

This clone has more than one count but fewer than ten. The chain has TRBV27 and TRBJ2-1; D remains ambiguous. The CDR3 loop spans 13 amino acids. Germline V gene sequence: CDR1 MNHEY, CDR2 SMNVEV (reference sequence). Trimming took 2 bases from V and 9 from J, leaving 11 bases between them. The CDR3, as DNA: TGTGCCAGCAGTTTAGGGTCCGCGAGTGAGCAGTTCTTC. This sequence encodes CASSLGSASEQFF.

The chain is built from TRBV4-3 and TRBJ1-2; perhaps TRBD1 as D (6 bases). CDR3 size: 15 residues. Trimming shortened V by 0 bases and J by 11 bases, and 19 bases separated the two germline ends. Germline loops: CDR1 LGHNA, CDR2 YSLEER. The DNA for the CDR3 is TGCGCCAGCAGCCAAGAGGACAGCGGATCTAACAAATACACCTTC. Translated: CASSQEDSGSNKYTF.

V usage is TRBV9 and J usage is TRBJ1-1; 10 nucleotides align to TRBD1. The CDR3 is made up of 15 amino acids. Losses at the gene ends were 5 bases for V and 5 bases for J; bases not matched to a gene: 9. Germline V gives CDR1 SGDLS, CDR2 YYNGEE. The CDR3 region is CASSSGGQGWTEAFF. The CDR3 bases are TGTGCCAGCAGTTCCGGGGGACAGGGGTGGACTGAAGCTTTCTTT. Looking up the rest from reference TRBV9 and TRBJ1-1 gives the full variable domain: DSGVTQTPKHLITATGQRVTLRCSPRSGDLSVYWYQQSLDQGLQFLIQYYNGEERAKGNILERFSAQQFPDLHSELNLSSLELGDSALYFCASSSGGQGWTEAFFGQGTRLTVV.

The V call is TRBV6-4, the J call TRBJ2-2; 8 bases are a match to TRBD1. V lost 6 bases and J lost 7; bases outside the gene matches: 4. Germline CDR1 and CDR2: MRHNA and SNTAGT. The CDR3 is 13 amino acids. The CDR3 here is CASREGQVGELFF. The CDR3 nucleotides are TGTGCCAGCAGGGAGGGACAGGTCGGGGAGCTGTTTTTT.

The chain couples TRBV7-8 to TRBJ1-6; maybe TRBD1 (6 bases). Between the trimmed V and J ends, which lost 4 bases and 7 bases, there was a span of 17 bases. Germline assignment: CDR1 SGHVS and CDR2 FQNEAQ. The CDR3 has 16 residues. The CDR3 here is CASSSGGGALNSPLHF. The DNA of the CDR3 is TGTGCCAGCAGCTCGGGGGGGGGCGCATTGAATTCACCCCTCCACTTT. The full variable domain, with the rest looked up from reference TRBV7-8 and TRBJ1-6, is GAGVSQSPRYKVAKRGQDVALRCDPISGHVSLFWYQQALGQGPEFLTYFQNEAQLDKSGLPSDRFFAERPEGSVSTLKIQRTQQEDSAVYLCASSSGGGALNSPLHFGNGTRLTVT.

This chain uses TRBV15 with TRBJ2-5; 8 bases align to TRBD1. This CDR3 has 19 amino acids. Germline-derived CDR1 and CDR2 are LNHNV and YYDKDF (reference sequence). V lost 1 base and J lost 5; bases outside the gene matches: 18. CDR3 DNA: TGTGCCACCAGCAGAGGTTGGGTGGGCAGGGGGCGATTTTCGGAGACCCAGTACTTC. Protein: CATSRGWVGRGRFSETQYF.

This clone came up once. The chain is built from TRBV18 and TRBJ1-6; D gene ambiguous. The CDR3 sequence is 14 residues long. The V gene lost 3 bases and the J gene lost 8 bases, with 11 bases spanning the gap. Per the germline V gene, CDR1 is KGHSH and CDR2 is LQKENI. The CDR3 sequence: CASSPNTGDSPLHF. Here the CDR3 DNA reads TGTGCCAGCTCACCCAATACTGGGGATTCACCCCTCCACTTT.

With regard to this clone: Other DNA sequences in the same sample also yield this CDR3. The chain couples TRBV12-3 or TRBV12-4 to TRBJ1-3; D is unclear. The V and J ends lost 6 bases and 1 base respectively, with 4 bases between them. The CDR3 length is 12 residues. CDR3 in amino acids: CASSRSGNTIYF. The CDR3 DNA is TGTGCCAGCAGCAGGTCTGGAAACACCATATATTTT.

The chain carries TRBV19 and TRBJ2-5; 7 positions match TRBD1. Germline assignment: CDR1 LNHDA and CDR2 SQIVND (reference sequence). The length of the CDR3 is 14 residues. The V segment lost 6 bases and the J segment 3 bases; nucleotides outside the gene matches: 7. CDR3 protein: CASRDGTAKETQYF. The CDR3 region has the DNA TGTGCCAGTAGGGACGGGACAGCGAAAGAGACCCAGTACTTC.

The count of this clone is one. The genes are TRBV5-1 and TRBJ2-2; D ambiguous. V gave up 4 bases and J gave up 5 bases, with 6 bases separating them. This CDR3 is built from 12 residues. Germline CDR1 is SGHRS and CDR2 is YFSETQ. Written as DNA, the CDR3 is TGCGCCAGCAGCCCTGGAACCGGGGAGCTGTTTTTT. Translation gives CASSPGTGELFF.

The chain carries TRBV6-5 and TRBJ2-1, with TRBD2 as a possible D gene (5 bases). This CDR3 comprises 14 residues. Germline-derived CDR1 and CDR2 are MNHEY and SVGAGI. V was clipped by 7 bases and J by 7 bases, with 17 bases between them. CDR3: CASNGITGVNEQFF. CDR3 nucleotide sequence: TGTGCCAGCAATGGGATCACCGGGGTGAATGAGCAGTTCTTC.

The CDR3 is CASSPLTGNSNQPQHF. In nucleotides, the CDR3 is TGTGCCAGCAGTCCCTTGACAGGAAATAGCAATCAGCCCCAGCATTTT. This chain links TRBV27 with TRBJ1-5, with D perhaps TRBD1 (6 bases). This CDR3 comprises 16 residues. Trimming shortened V by 5 bases and J by 0 bases, and 14 bases separated the two germline ends. Germline V gene data show CDR1 as MNHEY and CDR2 as SMNVEV (reference sequence).